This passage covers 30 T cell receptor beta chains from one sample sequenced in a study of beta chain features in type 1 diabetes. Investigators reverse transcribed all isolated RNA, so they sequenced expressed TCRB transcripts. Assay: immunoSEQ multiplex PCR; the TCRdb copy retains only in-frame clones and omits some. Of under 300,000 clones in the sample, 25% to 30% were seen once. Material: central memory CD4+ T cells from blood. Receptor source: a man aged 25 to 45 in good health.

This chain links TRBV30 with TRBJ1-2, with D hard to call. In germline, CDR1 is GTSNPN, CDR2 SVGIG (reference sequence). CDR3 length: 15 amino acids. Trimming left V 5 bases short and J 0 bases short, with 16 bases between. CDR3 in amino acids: CAWSVEVLTNYGYTF. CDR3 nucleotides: TGTGCCTGGTCCGTAGAGGTACTTACTAACTATGGCTACACCTTC.

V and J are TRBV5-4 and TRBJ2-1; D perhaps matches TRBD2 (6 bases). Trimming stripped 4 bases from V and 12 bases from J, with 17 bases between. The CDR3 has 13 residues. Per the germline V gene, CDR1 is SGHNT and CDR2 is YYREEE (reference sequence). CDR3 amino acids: CASSLTGASVQFF. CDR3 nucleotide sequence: TGTGCCAGCAGCCTCACTGGGGCTAGCGTGCAGTTCTTC.

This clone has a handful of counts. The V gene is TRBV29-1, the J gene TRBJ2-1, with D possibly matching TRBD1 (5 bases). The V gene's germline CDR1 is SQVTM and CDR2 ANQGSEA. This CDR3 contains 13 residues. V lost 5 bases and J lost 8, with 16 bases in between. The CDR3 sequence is CSVYRQGGDEQFF. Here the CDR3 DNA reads TGCAGCGTTTACCGGCAGGGCGGCGATGAGCAGTTCTTC.

The CDR3: CASSLQSASTDTQYF. The CDR3 DNA is TGTGCCAGCAGCTTACAAAGCGCAAGCACAGATACGCAGTATTTT. The rearrangement uses TRBV11-2 and TRBJ2-3; the D is unclear. Germline CDR1 reads SGHAT; CDR2 reads FQNNGV. CDR3 length: 15 amino acids. V was pared by 2 bases and J by 0 bases, with 9 bases between.

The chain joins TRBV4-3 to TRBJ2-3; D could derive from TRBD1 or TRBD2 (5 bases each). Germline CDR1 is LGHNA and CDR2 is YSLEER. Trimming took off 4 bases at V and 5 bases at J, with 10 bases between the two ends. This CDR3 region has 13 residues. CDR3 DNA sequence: TGCGCCAGCAGCCCCAGGGACCAAGATACGCAGTATTTT. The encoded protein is CASSPRDQDTQYF.

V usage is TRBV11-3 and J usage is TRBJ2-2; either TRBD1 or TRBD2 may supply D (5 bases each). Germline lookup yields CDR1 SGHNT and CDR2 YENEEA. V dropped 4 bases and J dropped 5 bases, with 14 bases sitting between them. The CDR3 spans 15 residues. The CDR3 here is CASSSGTVITGELFF. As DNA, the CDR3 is TGTGCCAGCAGCTCCGGGACGGTAATAACCGGGGAGCTGTTTTTT.

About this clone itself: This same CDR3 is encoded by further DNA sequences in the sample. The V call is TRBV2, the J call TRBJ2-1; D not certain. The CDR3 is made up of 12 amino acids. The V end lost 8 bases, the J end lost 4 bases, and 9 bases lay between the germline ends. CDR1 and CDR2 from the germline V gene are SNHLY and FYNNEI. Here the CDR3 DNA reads TGTGCCAGCTCCTCGCAGTACAATGAGCAGTTCTTC. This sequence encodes CASSSQYNEQFF. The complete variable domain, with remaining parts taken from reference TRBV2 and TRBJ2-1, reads EPEVTQTPSHQVTQMGQEVILRCVPISNHLYFYWYRQILGQKVEFLVSFYNNEISEKSEIFDDQFSVERPDGSNFTLKIRSTKLEDSAMYFCASSSQYNEQFFGPGTRLTVL.

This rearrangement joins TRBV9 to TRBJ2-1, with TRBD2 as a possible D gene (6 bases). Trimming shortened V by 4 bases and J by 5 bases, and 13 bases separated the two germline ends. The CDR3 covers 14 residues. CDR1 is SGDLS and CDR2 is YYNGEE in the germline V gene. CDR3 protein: CASSTTGTHNEQFF. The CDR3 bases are TGTGCCAGCAGCACCACCGGGACTCACAATGAGCAGTTCTTC. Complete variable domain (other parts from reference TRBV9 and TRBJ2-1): DSGVTQTPKHLITATGQRVTLRCSPRSGDLSVYWYQQSLDQGLQFLIQYYNGEERAKGNILERFSAQQFPDLHSELNLSSLELGDSALYFCASSTTGTHNEQFFGPGTRLTVL.

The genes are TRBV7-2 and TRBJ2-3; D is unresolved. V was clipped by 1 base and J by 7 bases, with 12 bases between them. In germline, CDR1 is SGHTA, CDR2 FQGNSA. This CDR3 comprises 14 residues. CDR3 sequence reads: CASSLDKTVNTQYF. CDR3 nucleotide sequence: TGTGCCAGCAGCTTAGACAAAACCGTTAATACGCAGTATTTT.

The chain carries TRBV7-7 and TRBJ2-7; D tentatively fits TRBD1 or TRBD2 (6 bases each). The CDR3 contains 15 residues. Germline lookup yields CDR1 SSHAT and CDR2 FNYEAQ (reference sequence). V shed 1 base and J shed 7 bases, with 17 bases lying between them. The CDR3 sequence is CASSLVGGPGLEQYF. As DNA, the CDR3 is TGTGCCAGCAGCTTAGTTGGGGGGCCCGGTTTGGAGCAGTACTTC.

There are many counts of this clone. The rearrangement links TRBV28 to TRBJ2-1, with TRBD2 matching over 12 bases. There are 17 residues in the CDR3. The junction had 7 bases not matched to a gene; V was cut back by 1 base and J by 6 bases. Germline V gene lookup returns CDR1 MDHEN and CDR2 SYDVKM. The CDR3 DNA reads TGTGCCAGCAGTTTATCACGACAGACTAGCGGGAGCAATGAGCAGTTCTTC. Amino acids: CASSLSRQTSGSNEQFF. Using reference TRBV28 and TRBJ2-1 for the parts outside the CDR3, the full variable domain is DVKVTQSSRYLVKRTGEKVFLECVQDMDHENMFWYRQDPGLGLRLIYFSYDVKMKEKGDIPEGYSVSREKKERFSLILESASTNQTSMYLCASSLSRQTSGSNEQFFGPGTRLTVL.

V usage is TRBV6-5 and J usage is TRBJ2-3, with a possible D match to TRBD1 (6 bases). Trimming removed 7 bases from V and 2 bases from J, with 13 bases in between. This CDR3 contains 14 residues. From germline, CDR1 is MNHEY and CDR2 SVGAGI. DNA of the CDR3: TGTGCCAGCACCCGAGAGGGGGTCACAGATACGCAGTATTTT. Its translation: CASTREGVTDTQYF.

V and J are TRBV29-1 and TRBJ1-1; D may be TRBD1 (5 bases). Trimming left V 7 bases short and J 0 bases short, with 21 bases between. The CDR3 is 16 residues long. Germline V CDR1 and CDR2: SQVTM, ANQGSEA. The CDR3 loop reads CSATEFGARVNTEAFF. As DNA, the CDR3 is TGCAGCGCCACGGAGTTTGGGGCACGGGTGAACACTGAAGCTTTCTTT.

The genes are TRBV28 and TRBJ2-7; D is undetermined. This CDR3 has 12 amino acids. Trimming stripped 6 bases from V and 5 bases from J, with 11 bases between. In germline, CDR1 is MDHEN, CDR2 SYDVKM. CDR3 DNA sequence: TGTGCCAGCAGCAGCAGTACCAACGAGCAGTACTTC. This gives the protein CASSSSTNEQYF.

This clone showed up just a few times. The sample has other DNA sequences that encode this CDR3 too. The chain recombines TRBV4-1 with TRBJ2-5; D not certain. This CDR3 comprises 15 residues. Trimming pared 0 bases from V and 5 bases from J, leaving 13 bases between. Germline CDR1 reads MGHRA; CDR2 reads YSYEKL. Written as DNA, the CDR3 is TGCGCCAGCAGCCAAGATAGTGGGGTAGGCGAGACCCAGTACTTC. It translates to CASSQDSGVGETQYF.

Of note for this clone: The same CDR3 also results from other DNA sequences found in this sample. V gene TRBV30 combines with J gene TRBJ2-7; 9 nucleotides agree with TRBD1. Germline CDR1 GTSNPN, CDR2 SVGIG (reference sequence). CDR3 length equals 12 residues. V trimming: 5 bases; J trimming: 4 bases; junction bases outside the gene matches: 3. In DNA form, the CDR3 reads TGTGCCTGGTCGGACAGGGGATACGAGCAGTACTTC. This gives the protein CAWSDRGYEQYF.

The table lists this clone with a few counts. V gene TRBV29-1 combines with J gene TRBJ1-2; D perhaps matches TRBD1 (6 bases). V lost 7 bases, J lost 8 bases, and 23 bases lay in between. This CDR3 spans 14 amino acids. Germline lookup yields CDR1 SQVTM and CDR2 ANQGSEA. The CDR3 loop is CSAALGTRNLGYTF. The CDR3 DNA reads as TGCAGCGCGGCCCTGGGGACACGGAATTTGGGCTACACCTTC.

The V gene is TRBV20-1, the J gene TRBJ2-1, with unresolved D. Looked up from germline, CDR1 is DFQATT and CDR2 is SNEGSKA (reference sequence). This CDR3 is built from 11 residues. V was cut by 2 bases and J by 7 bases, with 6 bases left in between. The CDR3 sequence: CSARSKNEQFF. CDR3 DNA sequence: TGCAGTGCTAGAAGTAAAAATGAGCAGTTCTTC.

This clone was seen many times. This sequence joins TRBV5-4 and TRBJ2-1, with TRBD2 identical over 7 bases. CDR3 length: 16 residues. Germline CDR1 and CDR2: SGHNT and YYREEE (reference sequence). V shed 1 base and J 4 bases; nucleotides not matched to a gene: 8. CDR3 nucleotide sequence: TGTGCCAGCAGCTTGAGCGCTCCTAGCGGATACAATGAGCAGTTCTTC. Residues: CASSLSAPSGYNEQFF.

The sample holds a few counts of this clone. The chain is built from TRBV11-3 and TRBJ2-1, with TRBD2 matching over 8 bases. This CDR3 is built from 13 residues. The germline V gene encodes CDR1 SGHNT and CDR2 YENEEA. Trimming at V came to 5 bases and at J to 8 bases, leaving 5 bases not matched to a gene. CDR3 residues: CASSDSGADEQFF. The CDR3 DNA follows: TGTGCCAGCAGCGATAGCGGGGCAGATGAGCAGTTCTTC.

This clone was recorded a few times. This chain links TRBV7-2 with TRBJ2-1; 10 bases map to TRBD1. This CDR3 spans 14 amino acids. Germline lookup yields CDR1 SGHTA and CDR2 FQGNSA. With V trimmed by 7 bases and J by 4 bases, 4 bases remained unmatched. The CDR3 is CASNPGQGYNEQFF. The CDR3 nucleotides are TGTGCCAGCAACCCGGGACAGGGGTACAATGAGCAGTTCTTC.

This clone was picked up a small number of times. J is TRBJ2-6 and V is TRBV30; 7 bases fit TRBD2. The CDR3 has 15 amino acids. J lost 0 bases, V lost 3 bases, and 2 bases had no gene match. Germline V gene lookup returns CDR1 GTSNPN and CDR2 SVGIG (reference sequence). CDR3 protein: CAWRGGSSGANVLTF. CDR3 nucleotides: TGTGCCTGGAGGGGGGGGAGCTCTGGGGCCAACGTCCTGACTTTC.

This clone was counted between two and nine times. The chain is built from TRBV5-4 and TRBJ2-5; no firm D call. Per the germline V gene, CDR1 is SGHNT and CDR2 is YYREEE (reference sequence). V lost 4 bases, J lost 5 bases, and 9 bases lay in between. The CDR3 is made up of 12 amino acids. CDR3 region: CASSGAWETQYF. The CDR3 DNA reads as TGTGCCAGCAGCGGAGCTTGGGAGACCCAGTACTTC.

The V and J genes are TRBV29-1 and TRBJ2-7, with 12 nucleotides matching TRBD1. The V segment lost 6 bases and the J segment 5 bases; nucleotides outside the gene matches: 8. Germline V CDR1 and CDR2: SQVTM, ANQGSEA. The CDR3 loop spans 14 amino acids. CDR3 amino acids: CSVLGGQGADEQYF. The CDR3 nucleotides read TGCAGCGTGTTAGGGGGACAGGGGGCCGACGAGCAGTACTTC.

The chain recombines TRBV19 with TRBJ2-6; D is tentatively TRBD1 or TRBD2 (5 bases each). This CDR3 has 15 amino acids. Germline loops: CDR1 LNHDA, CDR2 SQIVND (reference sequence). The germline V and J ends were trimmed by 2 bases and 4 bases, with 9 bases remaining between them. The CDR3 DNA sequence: TGTGCCAGTAGTATATCAGGGACCGGGGCCAACGTCCTGACTTTC. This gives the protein CASSISGTGANVLTF.

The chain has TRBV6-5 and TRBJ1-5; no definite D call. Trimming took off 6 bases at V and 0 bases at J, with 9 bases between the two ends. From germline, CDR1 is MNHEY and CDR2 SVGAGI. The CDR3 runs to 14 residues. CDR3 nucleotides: TGTGCCAGCAGGGCCACCAATAGCAATCAGCCCCAGCATTTT. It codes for CASRATNSNQPQHF.

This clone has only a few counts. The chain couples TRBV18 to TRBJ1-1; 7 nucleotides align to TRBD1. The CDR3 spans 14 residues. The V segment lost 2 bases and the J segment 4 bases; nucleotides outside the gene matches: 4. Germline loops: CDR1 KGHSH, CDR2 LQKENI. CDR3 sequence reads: CASSPRSGGTEAFF. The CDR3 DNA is TGTGCCAGCTCACCAAGGTCAGGGGGCACTGAAGCTTTCTTT.

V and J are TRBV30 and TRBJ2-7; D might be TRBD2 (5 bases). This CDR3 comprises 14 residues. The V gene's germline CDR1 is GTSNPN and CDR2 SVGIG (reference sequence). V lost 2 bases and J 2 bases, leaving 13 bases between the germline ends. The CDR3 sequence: CAWSLTRVTYEQYF. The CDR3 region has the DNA TGTGCCTGGAGTCTCACGAGGGTTACCTACGAGCAGTACTTC.

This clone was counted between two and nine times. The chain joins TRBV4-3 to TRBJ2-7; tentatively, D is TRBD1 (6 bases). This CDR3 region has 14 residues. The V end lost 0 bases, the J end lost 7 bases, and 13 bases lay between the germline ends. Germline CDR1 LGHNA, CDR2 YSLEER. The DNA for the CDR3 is TGCGCCAGCAGCCAAGAAGACAGGATCGGGGAGCAGTACTTC. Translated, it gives CASSQEDRIGEQYF.

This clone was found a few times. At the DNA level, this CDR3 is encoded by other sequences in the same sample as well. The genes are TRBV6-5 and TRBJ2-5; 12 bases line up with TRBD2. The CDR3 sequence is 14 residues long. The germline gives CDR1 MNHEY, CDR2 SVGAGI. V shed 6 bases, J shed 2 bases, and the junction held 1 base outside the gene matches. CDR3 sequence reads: CASSGLAGQETQYF. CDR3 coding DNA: TGTGCCAGCAGCGGACTAGCGGGACAAGAGACCCAGTACTTC.